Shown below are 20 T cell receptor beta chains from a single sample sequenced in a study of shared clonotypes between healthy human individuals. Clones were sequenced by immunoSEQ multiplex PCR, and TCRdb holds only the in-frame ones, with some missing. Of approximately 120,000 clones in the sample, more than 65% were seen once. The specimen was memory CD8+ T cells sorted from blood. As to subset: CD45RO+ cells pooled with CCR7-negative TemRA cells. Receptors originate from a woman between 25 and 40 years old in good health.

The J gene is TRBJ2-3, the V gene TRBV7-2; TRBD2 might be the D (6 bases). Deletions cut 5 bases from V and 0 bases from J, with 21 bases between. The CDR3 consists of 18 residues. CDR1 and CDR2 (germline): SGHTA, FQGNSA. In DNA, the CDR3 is TGTGCCAGCAGCAACGACGGGGGAGTTAGGCGTAGCACAGATACGCAGTATTTT. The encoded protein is CASSNDGGVRRSTDTQYF.

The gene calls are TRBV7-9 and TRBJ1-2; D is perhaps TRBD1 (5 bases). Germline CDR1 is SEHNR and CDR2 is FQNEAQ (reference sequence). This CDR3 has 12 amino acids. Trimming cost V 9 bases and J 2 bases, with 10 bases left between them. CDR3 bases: TGTGCCAGTTCCGGGGGGAACTATGGCTACACCTTC. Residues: CASSGGNYGYTF.

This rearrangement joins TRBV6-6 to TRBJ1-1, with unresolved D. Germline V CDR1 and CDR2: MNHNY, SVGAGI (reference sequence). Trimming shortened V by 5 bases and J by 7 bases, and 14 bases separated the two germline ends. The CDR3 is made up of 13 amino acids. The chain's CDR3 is CASSDAAEGEAFF. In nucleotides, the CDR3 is TGTGCCAGCAGTGATGCGGCCGAGGGTGAAGCTTTCTTT.

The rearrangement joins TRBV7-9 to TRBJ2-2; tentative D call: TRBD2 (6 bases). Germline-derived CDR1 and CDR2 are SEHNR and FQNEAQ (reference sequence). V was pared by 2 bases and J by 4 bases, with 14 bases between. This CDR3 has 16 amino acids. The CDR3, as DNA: TGTGCCAGCAGCTTACAGCCCCAGGGACTCACCGGGGAGCTGTTTTTT. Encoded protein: CASSLQPQGLTGELFF.

The CDR3 coding sequence is TGTGCCAGCAGTTACATTCAGCTACAGGACTATGGCTACACCTTC. This sequence encodes CASSYIQLQDYGYTF. The rearrangement links TRBV6-6 to TRBJ1-2; D is perhaps TRBD1 (5 bases). This CDR3 is built from 15 residues. V was shortened by 2 bases and J by 3 bases, with 13 bases between the two germline ends. Germline V CDR1 and CDR2: MNHNY, SVGAGI (reference sequence).

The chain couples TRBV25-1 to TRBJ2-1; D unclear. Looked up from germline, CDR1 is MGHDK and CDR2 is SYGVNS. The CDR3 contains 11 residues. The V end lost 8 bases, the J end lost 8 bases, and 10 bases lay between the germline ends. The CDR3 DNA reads TGTGCCAGCTTTGACTCCCATGAGCAGTTCTTC. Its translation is CASFDSHEQFF. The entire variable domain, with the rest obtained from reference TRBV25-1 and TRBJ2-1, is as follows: EADIYQTPRYLVIGTGKKITLECSQTMGHDKMYWYQQDPGMELHLIHYSYGVNSTEKGDLSSESTVSRIRTEHFPLTLESARPSHTSQYLCASFDSHEQFFGPGTRLTVL.

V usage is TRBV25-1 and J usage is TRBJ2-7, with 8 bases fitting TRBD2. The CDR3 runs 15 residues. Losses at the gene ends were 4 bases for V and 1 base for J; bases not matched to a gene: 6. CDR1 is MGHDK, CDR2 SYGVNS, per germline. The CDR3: CASSVTSANSYEQYF. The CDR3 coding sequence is TGTGCCAGCAGTGTGACTAGCGCGAATTCCTACGAGCAGTACTTC.

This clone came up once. Here the CDR3 DNA reads TGTGCCAGCAGTGAACGGTTGCAGGGAGACCAGCCCCAGCATTTT. This gives the protein CASSERLQGDQPQHF. The chain is built from TRBV6-1 and TRBJ1-5; D is perhaps TRBD1 (5 bases). The CDR3 consists of 15 residues. Germline CDR1 is MNHNS and CDR2 is SASEGT. V shed 2 bases and J shed 7 bases, with 15 bases lying between them.

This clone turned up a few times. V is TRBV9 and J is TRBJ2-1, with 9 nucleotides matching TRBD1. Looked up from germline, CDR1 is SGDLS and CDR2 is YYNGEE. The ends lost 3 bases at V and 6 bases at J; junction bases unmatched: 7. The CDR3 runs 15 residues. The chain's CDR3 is CASSARDRVGNEQFF. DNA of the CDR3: TGTGCCAGCAGCGCCCGGGACAGGGTCGGCAATGAGCAGTTCTTC.

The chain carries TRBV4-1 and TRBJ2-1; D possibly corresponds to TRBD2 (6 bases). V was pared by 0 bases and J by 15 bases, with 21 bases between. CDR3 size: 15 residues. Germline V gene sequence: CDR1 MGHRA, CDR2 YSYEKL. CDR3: CASSQEGGSTDRGFF. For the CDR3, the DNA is TGCGCCAGCAGCCAAGAGGGAGGATCGACTGACCGTGGGTTCTTC.

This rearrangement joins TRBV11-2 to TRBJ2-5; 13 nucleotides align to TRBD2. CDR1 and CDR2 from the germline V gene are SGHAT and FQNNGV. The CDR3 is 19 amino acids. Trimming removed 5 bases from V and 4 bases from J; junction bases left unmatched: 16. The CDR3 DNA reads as TGTGCCAGCAGCCTAGGACCATTTTCGGGACTAGCGGGAATAGAGACCCAGTACTTC. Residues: CASSLGPFSGLAGIETQYF. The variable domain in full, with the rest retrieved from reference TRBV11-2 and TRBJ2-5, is EAGVAQSPRYKIIEKRQSVAFWCNPISGHATLYWYQQILGQGPKLLIQFQNNGVVDDSQLPKDRFSAERLKGVDSTLKIQPAKLEDSAVYLCASSLGPFSGLAGIETQYFGPGTRLLVL.

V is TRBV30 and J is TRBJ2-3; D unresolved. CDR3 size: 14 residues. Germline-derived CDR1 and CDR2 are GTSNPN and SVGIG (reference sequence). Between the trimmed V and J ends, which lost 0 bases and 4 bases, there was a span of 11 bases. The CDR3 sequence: CAWSVSLYADTQYF. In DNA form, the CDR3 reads TGTGCCTGGAGTGTCTCGCTCTACGCAGATACGCAGTATTTT. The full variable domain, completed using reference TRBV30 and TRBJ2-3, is SQTIHQWPATLVQPVGSPLSLECTVEGTSNPNLYWYRQAAGRGLQLLFYSVGIGQISSEVPQNLSASRPQDRQFILSSKKLLLSDSGFYLCAWSVSLYADTQYFGPGTRLTVL.

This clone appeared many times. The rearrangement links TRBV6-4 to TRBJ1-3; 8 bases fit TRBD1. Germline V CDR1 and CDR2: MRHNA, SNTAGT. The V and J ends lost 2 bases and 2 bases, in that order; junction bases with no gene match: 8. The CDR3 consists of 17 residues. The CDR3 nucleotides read TGTGCCAGCAGTGACCAGACAGGGGAAGGACCTGGAAACACCATATATTTT. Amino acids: CASSDQTGEGPGNTIYF.

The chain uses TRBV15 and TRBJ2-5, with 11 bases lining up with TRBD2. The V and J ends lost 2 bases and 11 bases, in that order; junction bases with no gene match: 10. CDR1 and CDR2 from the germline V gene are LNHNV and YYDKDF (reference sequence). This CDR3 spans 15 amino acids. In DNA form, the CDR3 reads TGTGCCACCAGCAGAAGTAGCGGGGGGGTGGAGGAGCAGTACTTC. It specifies CATSRSSGGVEEQYF.

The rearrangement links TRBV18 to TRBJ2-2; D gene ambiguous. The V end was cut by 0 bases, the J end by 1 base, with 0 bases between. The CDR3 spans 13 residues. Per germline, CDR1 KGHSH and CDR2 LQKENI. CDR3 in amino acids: CASSPPNTGELFF. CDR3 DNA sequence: TGTGCCAGCTCACCACCGAACACCGGGGAGCTGTTTTTT.

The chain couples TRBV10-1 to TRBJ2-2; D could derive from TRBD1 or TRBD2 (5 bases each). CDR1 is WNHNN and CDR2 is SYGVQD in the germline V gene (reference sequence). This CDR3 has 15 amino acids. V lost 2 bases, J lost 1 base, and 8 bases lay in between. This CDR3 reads CASSEEGWNTGELFF. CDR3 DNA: TGCGCCAGCAGTGAGGAGGGGTGGAACACCGGGGAGCTGTTTTTT.

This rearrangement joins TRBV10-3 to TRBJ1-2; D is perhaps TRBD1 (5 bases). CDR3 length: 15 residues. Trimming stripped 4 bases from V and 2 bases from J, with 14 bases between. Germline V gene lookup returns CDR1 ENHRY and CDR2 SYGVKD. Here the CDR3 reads CAISGLRGKNYGYTF. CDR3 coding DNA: TGTGCCATCAGTGGGCTCCGGGGGAAAAACTATGGCTACACCTTC.

As DNA, the CDR3 is TGTGCCAGCAGCTTAGAACCGGTGAGGGCTACCGAGCAGTACTTC. Encoded protein: CASSLEPVRATEQYF. This chain joins TRBV7-6 and TRBJ2-7, with D possibly being TRBD2 (5 bases). Germline CDR1 is SGHVS and CDR2 is FNYEAQ. CDR3 length equals 15 residues. V was cut by 1 base and J by 6 bases, with 16 bases left in between.

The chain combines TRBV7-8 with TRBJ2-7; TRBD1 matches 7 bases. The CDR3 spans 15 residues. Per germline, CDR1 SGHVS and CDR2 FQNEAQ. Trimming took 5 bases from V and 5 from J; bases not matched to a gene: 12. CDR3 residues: CASSPPDRVYNEQYF. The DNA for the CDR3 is TGTGCCAGCAGCCCGCCCGACAGGGTCTACAACGAGCAGTACTTC.

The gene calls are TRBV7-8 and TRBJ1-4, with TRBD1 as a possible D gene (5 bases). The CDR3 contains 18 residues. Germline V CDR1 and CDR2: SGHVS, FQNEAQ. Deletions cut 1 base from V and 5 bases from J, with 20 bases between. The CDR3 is CASSLGVGLCRDNEKLFF. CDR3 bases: TGTGCCAGCAGCTTAGGGGTCGGGCTTTGCAGGGACAATGAAAAACTGTTTTTT.